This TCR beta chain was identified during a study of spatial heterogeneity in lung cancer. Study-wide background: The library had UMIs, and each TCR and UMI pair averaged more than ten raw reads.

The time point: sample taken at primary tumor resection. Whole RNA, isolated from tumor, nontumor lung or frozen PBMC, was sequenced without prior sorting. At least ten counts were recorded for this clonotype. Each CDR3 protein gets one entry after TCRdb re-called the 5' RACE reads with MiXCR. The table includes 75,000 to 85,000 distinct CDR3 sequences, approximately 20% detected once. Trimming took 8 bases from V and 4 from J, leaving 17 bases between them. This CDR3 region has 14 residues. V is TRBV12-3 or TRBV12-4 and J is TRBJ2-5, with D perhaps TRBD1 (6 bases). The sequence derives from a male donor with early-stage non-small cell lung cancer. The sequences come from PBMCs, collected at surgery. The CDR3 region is CASGSIQGRETQYF. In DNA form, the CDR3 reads TGTGCCAGCGGTTCGATACAGGGTCGAGAGACCCAGTACTTC.